The T cell receptor beta chain described here comes from a study of blood T cell repertoires in COVID-19. As for the study in general: Acute and convalescent COVID-19 specimens originated in the United States, Italy and Spain. From T cells, B-cell-depleted T cells, or PBMCs came the material, which was cDNA or gDNA.

Methods used by the authors: Amplification of reference gene primers provided the estimated nucleated cell counts. Profiled with immunoSEQ multiplex PCR; TCRdb holds only in-frame clones, not every one. Clonal size and the V and J genes are those of that table, whereas D and trimming came from the DNA. The sample records about 150,000 clones, roughly 80% being singletons. Germline assignment: CDR1 KGHDR and CDR2 SFDVKD. The ends lost 0 bases at V and 0 bases at J; junction bases unmatched: 10. This CDR3 has 19 residues. The origin of this receptor is a woman aged 55 to 70 with acute or convalescent COVID-19. Specimen: peripheral blood. The chain employs TRBV24-1 and TRBJ2-3; 8 bases map to TRBD2. This CDR3 reads CATSDLSGSSGGSTDTQYF. The DNA of the CDR3 is TGTGCCACCAGTGATTTGAGCGGGTCGAGCGGGGGTAGCACAGATACGCAGTATTTT.